Shown below are 7 T cell receptor beta chains from a single sample sequenced in a study of shared clonotypes between healthy human individuals. Sequencing was performed with immunoSEQ multiplex PCR; in TCRdb, only in-frame clones are kept and a portion is missing. The table lists about 530,000 clones, roughly 85% of them singletons. The material sequenced was PBMCs. These receptors came from a woman aged 40 to 49 in good health. Some clones in this sample may be carry-over from other donors' samples.

The chain uses TRBV29-1 and TRBJ2-7; D possibly uses TRBD1 or TRBD2 (5 bases each). The germline gives CDR1 SQVTM, CDR2 ANQGSEA. The V end was cut by 7 bases, the J end by 6 bases, with 19 bases between. This CDR3 spans 13 amino acids. The CDR3 here is CSGTGTNRLEQYF. CDR3 sequence (DNA): TGCAGCGGGACCGGGACCAACCGTCTCGAGCAGTACTTC.

This rearrangement joins TRBV7-6 to TRBJ2-2, with D possibly being TRBD2 (5 bases). Germline CDR1 SGHVS, CDR2 FNYEAQ. Trimming removed 3 bases from V and 4 bases from J, with 12 bases in between. The CDR3 covers 15 residues. The chain's CDR3 is CASSFIGGTTGELFF. The CDR3 nucleotides are TGTGCCAGCAGCTTCATCGGAGGCACCACCGGGGAGCTGTTTTTT.

This clone showed up just once. The junction does not match germline at one end; this may be a read error. The gene calls are TRBV10-2 and TRBJ1-2, with D possibly matching TRBD1 (6 bases). The V gene's germline CDR1 is WSHSY and CDR2 SAAADI. The CDR3 runs 15 residues. The CDR3 region is CAGSATGFGTYGYTF. DNA of the CDR3: TGCGCCGGCAGTGCAACAGGGTTCGGCACTTATGGCTACACCTTC.

This rearrangement joins TRBV21-1 to TRBJ2-4; TRBD1 is the table's D call and was not checked against the DNA. TRBV21-1 is termed a pseudogene. CDR3 length: 15 residues. For the CDR3, the DNA is TGTGCCAGCAGCAAAGTAAAGGGGTACAAAAACATTCAGTACTTC. Translation: CASSKVKGYKNIQYF.

This sequence joins TRBV11-3 and TRBJ2-5; no clear D. Germline lookup yields CDR1 SGHNT and CDR2 YENEEA. The V end lost 2 bases, the J end lost 5 bases, and 9 bases lay between the germline ends. The CDR3 has 13 residues. CDR3 sequence (DNA): TGTGCCAGCAGCTTAAGATTGGGGGAGACCCAGTACTTC. The encoded protein is CASSLRLGETQYF.

The V and J genes are TRBV5-1 and TRBJ1-2, with a weak D call TRBD1 (5 bases). The V and J ends lost 0 bases and 0 bases respectively, with 15 bases between them. Germline CDR1 is SGHRS and CDR2 is YFSETQ. This CDR3 comprises 17 residues. CDR3 bases: TGCGCCAGCAGCTTGGCCGCGGGGGTCCTGGCTAACTATGGCTACACCTTC. It translates to CASSLAAGVLANYGYTF.

The CDR3 DNA follows: TGTGCCAGTAGTATTCGACAGACGAGCTCTGGAAACACCATATATTTT. Encoded protein: CASSIRQTSSGNTIYF. The chain links TRBV19 to TRBJ1-3; D perhaps matches TRBD1 (5 bases). CDR3 size: 16 residues. CDR1 and CDR2 (germline): LNHDA, SQIVND (reference sequence). Trimming left V 3 bases short and J 0 bases short, with 12 bases between.